One sample yielded the 32 T cell receptor beta chains listed below, sequenced in a study of T cells in Graves' hyperthyroidism and ophthalmopathy. Amplified TCR beta CDR3 regions came from RNA transcripts. Researchers ran a first-round RT-PCR on the TCR CDR3 using the HTBI primer set. TCRdb reprocessed the multiplex PCR reads via MiXCR and lists one record per CDR3 protein. Counted here are hundreds of thousands of distinct CDR3 sequences, roughly 14% occurring once; the ten biggest clones make up under 15%. Sequencing input: blood. These receptors all come from a woman between 50 and 59 years old with Graves' ophthalmopathy.

This clonotype was seen many times. V gene TRBV12-3 or TRBV12-4 combines with J gene TRBJ1-2; 8 bases map to TRBD1. After removal of 5 bases from V and 7 bases from J, the junction contained 6 bases not matched to a gene. The CDR3 is 13 amino acids. For the CDR3, the DNA is TGTGCCAGCAGTCGGACAGGGCAAAGTGGCTACACCTTC. It specifies CASSRTGQSGYTF.

This clonotype was seen repeatedly, ten times or more. The V call is TRBV20-1, the J call TRBJ2-1, with TRBD2 matching 7 bases. The germline CDR1 and CDR2 sequences are DFQATT and SNEGSKA (reference sequence). With V trimmed by 2 bases and J by 5 bases, 9 bases remained unmatched. CDR3 length: 15 amino acids. CDR3 region: CSARNLRDYNNEQFF. In DNA form, the CDR3 reads TGCAGTGCTAGAAACCTGCGGGACTACAACAATGAGCAGTTCTTC.

Many counts were recorded for this clonotype. As DNA, the CDR3 is TGTGCCAGCAGCTTACGGAGGGGGGAGGGGGACTATGGCTACACCTTC. Translation gives CASSLRRGEGDYGYTF. V and J are TRBV7-6 and TRBJ1-2; perhaps TRBD1 as D (6 bases). Germline assignment: CDR1 SGHVS and CDR2 FNYEAQ. CDR3 length: 16 residues. Trimming stripped 2 bases from V and 3 bases from J, with 16 bases between.

The chain links TRBV2 to TRBJ1-3; 8 positions agree with TRBD1. Trimming removed 6 bases from V and 2 bases from J; junction bases left unmatched: 6. CDR3 length equals 15 residues. The germline gives CDR1 SNHLY, CDR2 FYNNEI. Written as DNA, the CDR3 is TGTGCCAGCAGGGCACAGGGGGTTCCTGGAAACACCATATATTTT. It is translated as CASRAQGVPGNTIYF.

About this clonotype: A much larger clonotype is one base distant, so this may be a read error. The V and J genes are TRBV5-1 and TRBJ2-7; the D gene could be TRBD1 or TRBD2 (5 bases each). Trimming removed 0 bases at V and 3 bases at J, with 16 bases between. From germline, CDR1 is SGHRS and CDR2 YFSETQ. The CDR3 is 16 residues long. CDR3 in amino acids: CASSLGGTAHYYEQYF. The CDR3 coding sequence is TGCGCCAGCAGCTTGGGTGGGACGGCGCATTACTACGAGCAGTACTTC.

There are a few counts of this clonotype. Here the CDR3 DNA reads TGTGCCAGCAGTCTAAGAGGGACTAAAAGCGCTTTCTTT. Translation: CASSLRGTKSAFF. The rearrangement uses TRBV28 and TRBJ1-1; tentative D call: TRBD1 (5 bases). Trimming removed 5 bases from V and 11 bases from J, with 18 bases in between. Per germline, CDR1 MDHEN and CDR2 SYDVKM. The CDR3 consists of 13 residues.

The chain carries TRBV29-1 and TRBJ2-5, with no clear D. The V end was cut by 2 bases, the J end by 7 bases, with 14 bases between. The CDR3 spans 13 residues. Germline V gene data show CDR1 as SQVTM and CDR2 as ANQGSEA. The CDR3 DNA reads as TGCAGCGTTGAACTCTGGGGTGCTGGGACCCAGTACTTC. Translating it yields CSVELWGAGTQYF.

The chain combines TRBV28 with TRBJ2-4, with D perhaps assigned TRBD1 or TRBD2 (5 bases each). Germline V CDR1 and CDR2: MDHEN, SYDVKM. CDR3 length: 15 residues. V lost 5 bases to trimming and J lost 1 base, with 12 bases between them. CDR3 DNA sequence: TGTGCCAGCAGTCGCCTCAGGGACGCCAAAAACATTCAGTACTTC. It codes for CASSRLRDAKNIQYF.

The chain recombines TRBV4-1 with TRBJ2-5; D is ambiguous. V lost 3 bases and J 7 bases, leaving 6 bases between the germline ends. CDR3 length: 11 residues. Per germline, CDR1 MGHRA and CDR2 YSYEKL. The CDR3 sequence: CASSHSGTQYF. The CDR3 DNA sequence: TGCGCCAGCAGCCATTCGGGGACCCAGTACTTC.

With respect to this clonotype: A read error may explain this, as a much larger clone is one base away. The chain has TRBV5-1 and TRBJ2-7; tentatively, D is TRBD1 (6 bases). CDR3 length: 15 amino acids. V gave up 1 base and J gave up 0 bases, with 11 bases separating them. Germline V gene data show CDR1 as SGHRS and CDR2 as YFSETQ. CDR3 protein: CASSLPRTVSYEQYF. Here the CDR3 DNA reads TGCGCCAGCAGCTTGCCCCGGACAGTCTCCTACGAGCAGTACTTC.

The V gene is TRBV7-2, the J gene TRBJ1-2; D perhaps matches TRBD1 (6 bases). CDR1 SGHTA and CDR2 FQGNSA come from the germline V gene. The CDR3 loop spans 14 amino acids. Trimming removed 5 bases at V and 2 bases at J, with 12 bases between. The DNA of the CDR3 is TGTGCCAGCAGCAACGGACAGCGAAACTATGGCTACACCTTC. This encodes CASSNGQRNYGYTF. The full variable domain, rest sourced from reference TRBV7-2 and TRBJ1-2, is GAGVSQSPSNKVTEKGKDVELRCDPISGHTALYWYRQSLGQGLEFLIYFQGNSAPDKSGLPSDRFSAERTGGSVSTLTIQRTQQEDSAVYLCASSNGQRNYGYTFGSGTRLTVV.

The V and J genes are TRBV24-1 and TRBJ2-3; TRBD2 is a possible D gene (7 bases). Deletions cut 4 bases from V and 4 bases from J, with 20 bases between. The CDR3 contains 17 residues. In germline, CDR1 is KGHDR, CDR2 SFDVKD. The CDR3 reads CATSEWDGGPSPDTQYF. CDR3 sequence (DNA): TGTGCCACCAGTGAGTGGGACGGGGGGCCTTCACCAGATACGCAGTATTTT.

This clonotype has at least ten counts. The chain's CDR3 is CASSLRASYNEQFF. Here the CDR3 DNA reads TGTGCCAGCAGTTTGCGGGCCTCCTACAATGAGCAGTTCTTC. The chain combines TRBV28 with TRBJ2-1, with a tentative D call TRBD2 (5 bases). Germline V gives CDR1 MDHEN, CDR2 SYDVKM. There are 14 residues in the CDR3. Trimming took off 3 bases at V and 0 bases at J, with 6 bases between the two ends.

The J gene is TRBJ2-7, the V gene TRBV5-5, with TRBD1 identical over 8 bases. Germline V CDR1 and CDR2: SGHKS, YYEKEE (reference sequence). This CDR3 comprises 15 residues. J was trimmed by 1 base and V by 4 bases; bases with no gene match: 7. The CDR3 is CASSLRGQGSYEQYF. The CDR3 bases are TGTGCCAGCAGCCTCCGAGGACAGGGATCCTACGAGCAGTACTTC.

This chain links TRBV11-2 with TRBJ1-6; D may be TRBD1 (5 bases). CDR3 length: 17 amino acids. Germline V CDR1 and CDR2: SGHAT, FQNNGV. Trimming left V 0 bases short and J 6 bases short, with 15 bases between. The chain's CDR3 is CASSLDKGRTFNSPLHF. The CDR3 nucleotides read TGTGCCAGCAGCTTAGATAAGGGGAGGACTTTTAATTCACCCCTCCACTTT. Drawing the rest from reference TRBV11-2 and TRBJ1-6, the complete variable domain is EAGVAQSPRYKIIEKRQSVAFWCNPISGHATLYWYQQILGQGPKLLIQFQNNGVVDDSQLPKDRFSAERLKGVDSTLKIQPAKLEDSAVYLCASSLDKGRTFNSPLHFGNGTRLTVT.

The chain has TRBV6-5 and TRBJ2-7; D may be TRBD1 (6 bases). Trimming pared 3 bases from V and 0 bases from J, leaving 18 bases between. The CDR3 loop spans 17 amino acids. The germline CDR1 and CDR2 sequences are MNHEY and SVGAGI. This chain's CDR3 is CASSYKSVGAISYEQYF. DNA for the CDR3: TGTGCCAGCAGTTATAAGTCCGTGGGGGCTATCTCCTACGAGCAGTACTTC.

This clonotype was found many times. The chain joins TRBV20-1 to TRBJ2-2; 13 nucleotides agree with TRBD2. CDR3 length: 17 residues. Germline values: CDR1 DFQATT, CDR2 SNEGSKA (reference sequence). Trimming removed 3 bases from V and 4 bases from J; junction bases left unmatched: 8. The CDR3: CSASSGLAGVPTGELFF. CDR3 coding DNA: TGCAGTGCTAGTAGCGGACTAGCGGGAGTGCCCACCGGGGAGCTGTTTTTT.

This clonotype came up many times. The V call is TRBV5-1, the J call TRBJ2-1; the match to TRBD2 covers 16 bases. Germline CDR1 and CDR2: SGHRS and YFSETQ. The CDR3 is 18 amino acids. J gave up 2 bases and V 3 bases, and 5 bases lay outside the gene matches. In nucleotides, the CDR3 is TGCGCCAGCAGCTCGGGACTAGCGGGAGGGGGGGCCTACAATGAGCAGTTCTTC. Its translation: CASSSGLAGGGAYNEQFF.

The chain links TRBV10-3 to TRBJ2-1; weak D call: TRBD1 (6 bases). Looked up from germline, CDR1 is ENHRY and CDR2 is SYGVKD. The CDR3 contains 11 residues. Trimming shortened V by 3 bases and J by 10 bases, and 7 bases separated the two germline ends. CDR3 sequence (DNA): TGTGCCATCAGTGATCAGGGGGAGCAGTTCTTC. Amino acid sequence: CAISDQGEQFF.

This clonotype appeared many times. This chain joins TRBV18 and TRBJ2-1; no clear D. Germline CDR1 and CDR2: KGHSH and LQKENI. CDR3 length equals 12 residues. The V and J ends lost 0 bases and 8 bases respectively, with 5 bases between them. The CDR3 loop reads CASSPPRHEQFF. CDR3 nucleotides: TGTGCCAGCTCACCACCTCGCCATGAGCAGTTCTTC. Full variable domain (outside the CDR3, taken from reference TRBV18 and TRBJ2-1): NAGVMQNPRHLVRRRGQEARLRCSPMKGHSHVYWYRQLPEEGLKFMVYLQKENIIDESGMPKERFSAEFPKEGPSILRIQQVVRGDSAAYFCASSPPRHEQFFGPGTRLTVL.

This clonotype was seen a handful of times. Written as DNA, the CDR3 is TGCAGTGCCAAAGGACTAGCGAATCCCTACGAGCAGTACTTC. This translates into CSAKGLANPYEQYF. The chain recombines TRBV20-1 with TRBJ2-7; TRBD2 matches 9 bases. Germline V lookup: CDR1 DFQATT, CDR2 SNEGSKA (reference sequence). V lost 6 bases, J lost 2 bases, and 8 bases stayed unmatched. This CDR3 contains 14 residues.

This clonotype was observed a single time. The V gene is TRBV12-3 or TRBV12-4, the J gene TRBJ2-6; D unclear. Trimming took off 6 bases at V and 0 bases at J, with 9 bases between the two ends. The CDR3 has 15 residues. CDR3 in DNA: TGTGCCAGCAGGCCCCTGAGCTCTGGGGCCAACGTCCTGACTTTC. This codes for CASRPLSSGANVLTF.

This clonotype was seen at least ten times. The J gene is TRBJ2-3, the V gene TRBV19, with D perhaps matching TRBD1 (5 bases). Germline V gene sequence: CDR1 LNHDA, CDR2 SQIVND (reference sequence). This CDR3 is built from 14 residues. V shed 6 bases and J shed 4 bases, with 14 bases lying between them. DNA for the CDR3: TGTGCCAGTAGGAACAGGACGAGTGCAGATACGCAGTATTTT. It yields the protein CASRNRTSADTQYF.

The chain links TRBV6-1 to TRBJ2-2; 10 nucleotides align to TRBD2. J was trimmed by 5 bases and V by 5 bases; bases with no gene match: 5. The CDR3 totals 15 residues. Per the germline V gene, CDR1 is MNHNS and CDR2 is SASEGT. The CDR3 DNA follows: TGTGCCAGCAGTTCTCTGACTAGCGGGACCGGGGAGCTGTTTTTT. Translation gives CASSSLTSGTGELFF.

J is TRBJ1-2 and V is TRBV28; the D is unclear. The CDR3 length is 12 residues. The ends were cut back, 5 bases at V and 8 bases at J, with 12 bases in the middle. CDR1 is MDHEN and CDR2 is SYDVKM in the germline V gene. The CDR3 DNA is TGTGCCAGCAGTCCCCTGGCGGCGGGCTACACCTTC. Its protein product is CASSPLAAGYTF.

J is TRBJ2-7 and V is TRBV28; 10 bases line up with TRBD2. There are 17 residues in the CDR3. Losses at the gene ends were 3 bases for V and 4 bases for J; bases not matched to a gene: 12. CDR1 and CDR2 from the germline V gene are MDHEN and SYDVKM. This chain's CDR3 is CASSFDYWASGSYEQYF. In nucleotides, the CDR3 is TGTGCCAGCAGTTTTGATTACTGGGCTAGCGGGAGTTACGAGCAGTACTTC.

Ten or more counts support this clonotype. V gene TRBV5-1 combines with J gene TRBJ2-7; 8 nucleotides agree with TRBD1. V gave up 1 base and J gave up 3 bases; unmatched junction bases: 3. CDR1 is SGHRS, CDR2 YFSETQ, per germline. This CDR3 contains 14 residues. This CDR3 reads CASSLRDRFYEQYF. CDR3 bases: TGCGCCAGCAGCTTGAGGGACAGGTTCTACGAGCAGTACTTC.

Concerning this clonotype: A much larger clonotype is one base distant, so this may be a read error. The chain is built from TRBV27 and TRBJ2-5; 9 bases match TRBD1. There are 13 residues in the CDR3. Germline V gene lookup returns CDR1 MNHEY and CDR2 SMNVEV (reference sequence). Trimming at V came to 6 bases and at J to 7 bases, leaving 6 bases not matched to a gene. The CDR3 coding sequence is TGTGCCAGCAGGGAGGACAGGGGCGGGACCCAGTACTTC. Translated, it gives CASREDRGGTQYF.

This clonotype was found many times. The chain combines TRBV2 with TRBJ1-3, with D possibly TRBD1 on 6 matching bases. CDR3 length equals 16 residues. From germline, CDR1 is SNHLY and CDR2 FYNNEI. V was pared by 0 bases and J by 4 bases, with 13 bases between. The CDR3 bases are TGTGCCAGCAGTGAAGCCACCGGGACAAGGGGAAACACCATATATTTT. Residues: CASSEATGTRGNTIYF.

The sample holds a few counts of this clonotype. For the CDR3, the DNA is TGTGCCAGCAGTCCAAAAGTGGGGACAGGGCGGGATTCACCCCTCCACTTT. The encoded protein is CASSPKVGTGRDSPLHF. This chain joins TRBV27 and TRBJ1-6, with 9 bases aligning to TRBD1. Trimming cost V 5 bases and J 8 bases; bases outside gene matches: 13. This CDR3 contains 17 residues. The V gene's germline CDR1 is MNHEY and CDR2 SMNVEV (reference sequence).

This clonotype was recorded a few times. The chain couples TRBV19 to TRBJ2-6, with 12 nucleotides matching TRBD1. Trimming removed 5 bases from V and 1 base from J; junction bases left unmatched: 9. The germline V gene has CDR1 LNHDA and CDR2 SQIVND (reference sequence). The CDR3 has 19 residues. The CDR3 spells CASSLQGTGGLSGANVLTF. The CDR3 DNA reads TGTGCCAGTAGTTTGCAAGGGACAGGGGGCTTATCTGGGGCCAACGTCCTGACTTTC.

This clonotype was counted ten times or more. V gene TRBV30 combines with J gene TRBJ1-6; no reliable D call. Germline V gene lookup returns CDR1 GTSNPN and CDR2 SVGIG (reference sequence). The CDR3 consists of 14 residues. Between the trimmed V and J ends, which lost 4 bases and 0 bases, there was a span of 7 bases. The CDR3 nucleotides are TGTGCCTGGAAGGCGAGCTCCTATAATTCACCCCTCCACTTT. The encoded protein is CAWKASSYNSPLHF.